This section outlines one TCR beta chain sequence together with its context. The data were obtained in a study of blood T cell repertoires in COVID-19. Whole-study context: Some COVID-19 samples were acute and others convalescent; all came from the United States, Italy and Spain.

V lost 4 bases and J 1 base, leaving 8 bases between the germline ends. CDR3 size: 14 residues. Germline CDR1 KGHSH, CDR2 LQKENI. Per the original methods: How many nucleated cells were present was estimated from reference gene primer amplification. Measured with immunoSEQ multiplex PCR; TCRdb has only the in-frame clones, and not every one. The D gene and trimming were derived from the DNA, and the V and J assignments and clone size from that table. The table records 200,000 to 250,000 clones, around 83% of them present only once. This chain connects TRBV18 to TRBJ1-3; TRBD1 might be the D (5 bases). The sample taken for sequencing was peripheral blood. This receptor was identified in a woman in her 40s who had recovered from COVID-19. The CDR3 loop reads CASSQGASGNTIYF. The CDR3 coding sequence is TGTGCCAGCTCACAAGGGGCTTCTGGAAACACCATATATTTT.